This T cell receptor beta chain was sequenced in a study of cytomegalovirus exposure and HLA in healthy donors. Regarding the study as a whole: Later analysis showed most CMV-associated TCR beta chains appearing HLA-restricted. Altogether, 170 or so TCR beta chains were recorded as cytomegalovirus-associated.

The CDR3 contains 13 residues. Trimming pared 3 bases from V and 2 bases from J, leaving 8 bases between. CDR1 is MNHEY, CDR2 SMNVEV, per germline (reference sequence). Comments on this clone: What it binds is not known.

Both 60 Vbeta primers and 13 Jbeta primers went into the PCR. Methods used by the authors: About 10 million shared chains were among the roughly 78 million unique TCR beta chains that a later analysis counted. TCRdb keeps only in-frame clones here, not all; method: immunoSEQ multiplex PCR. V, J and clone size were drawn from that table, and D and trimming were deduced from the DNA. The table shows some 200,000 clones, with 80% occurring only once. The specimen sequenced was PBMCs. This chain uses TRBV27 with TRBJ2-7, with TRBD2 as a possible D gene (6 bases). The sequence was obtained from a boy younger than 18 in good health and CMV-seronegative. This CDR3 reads CASSFQRAYEQYF. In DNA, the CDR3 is TGTGCCAGCAGTTTTCAGCGGGCCTACGAGCAGTACTTC.